Detailed here is one T cell receptor (beta chain). Its matching antigen is unknown. This sample was taken from a study of PD-1 blockade in classical Hodgkin lymphoma. General study results and limits: By cycle point C4D1, TCR diversity had risen significantly in CD4+ cells (but not CD8+ cells). Diversity similar to that of newly diagnosed patients was seen at baseline in complete responders.

The repertoire was sequenced with immunoSEQ multiplex PCR; TCRdb's copy has only in-frame clones and lacks some. The table has 20,000 or so clones, roughly 76% seen once. The CDR3 runs to 15 residues. Germline V gives CDR1 MNHEY, CDR2 SVGAGI. V was pared by 4 bases and J by 4 bases, with 8 bases of the junction left unmatched. Every single patient, without exception, relapsed after autologous stem cell transplantation, and brentuximab vedotin exposure varied. Each best response was a complete response, a partial response or progressive disease. The sample was peripheral blood mononuclear cells (PBMCs), taken at baseline. This sequence was found in a human donor with classical Hodgkin lymphoma. The V gene is TRBV6-5, the J gene TRBJ2-3, with 7 positions matching TRBD1. The DNA for the CDR3 is TGTGCCAGCAGTTCTTCACAGGGGATCCCAGATACGCAGTATTTT. Its protein product is CASSSSQGIPDTQYF.